This T cell receptor beta chain was identified during a study of OX40 agonist ivuxolimab in advanced cancers. Points from the study as a whole: At doses 0.1 to 3.0 mg/kg, CD4+ and CD8+ clones expanded.

Sampled blood was obtained at baseline, cycle 4 day 1, and cycle 7 day 1. This clone was observed a few times. Its target is not known. Generated by immunoSEQ multiplex PCR, the TCRdb table keeps only in-frame clones and is missing some. The table records roughly 60,000 clones, around nine tenths of them present only once. The sequencing used CD4+ or CD8+ T cells sorted from blood, collected in a trial of the OX40 agonist ivuxolimab. The sequence was collected from an adult with an advanced solid tumor such as melanoma, head and neck, liver or kidney cancer.

The DNA for the CDR3 is TGTGCCAGCAGCACTCAGTTTGGGAGAGGCTCCTACAATGAGCAGTTCTTC. Protein sequence: CASSTQFGRGSYNEQFF. The rearrangement uses TRBV9 and TRBJ2-1; D perhaps matches TRBD2 (5 bases). Germline V gene data show CDR1 as SGDLS and CDR2 as YYNGEE. The CDR3 is made up of 17 amino acids. Trimming left V 4 bases short and J 0 bases short, with 17 bases between.